This T cell receptor beta chain was found in a study of T cells and copy number aberrations in small-cell lung cancer. Study-wide findings and caveats: Sequencing artifacts are a known risk, since all specimens were formalin-fixed paraffin-embedded.

Clones were read by immunoSEQ multiplex PCR, and TCRdb kept only the in-frame ones, dropping some. The sample carries 2,500 to 3,000 clones, approximately 79% recorded once. In germline, CDR1 is SQVTM, CDR2 ANQGSEA. The CDR3 has 12 amino acids. V dropped 3 bases and J dropped 5 bases, with 10 bases sitting between them. A remark on this clone: No antigen is known for it.

No donor received preoperative chemotherapy or radiotherapy, or immunotherapy before or after surgery. Specimen: normal tissue next to the tumor. The TCR originated in a man aged 40-49 years with small cell lung cancer. V and J are TRBV29-1 and TRBJ2-5; either TRBD1 or TRBD2 may supply D (5 bases each). The CDR3 is CSVEVGVETQYF. Written as DNA, the CDR3 is TGCAGCGTTGAGGTGGGGGTTGAGACCCAGTACTTC.